This is a list of T cell receptor beta chains from one sample in a study of T cells after yellow fever vaccination. From the 5' RACE reads, TCRdb called clonotypes with MiXCR, one entry per CDR3 protein. The data contain approximately 550,000 distinct CDR3 sequences, 15% to 20% of them seen just once; the ten biggest clones take up around 15%. Sequencing was performed on PBMCs, taken 15 days after the yellow fever booster vaccination. These receptors were collected from a man aged 25-40 years who received the YFV17D yellow fever vaccine. Both conserved end residues are part of each CDR3.

V gene: TRBV30
J gene: TRBJ2-7
CDR3 protein: CAWSIFRDGEQYF

V gene: TRBV12-3/TRBV12-4
J gene: TRBJ2-5
CDR3 protein: CASSSGYLETQYF

V gene: TRBV7-2
J gene: TRBJ2-4
CDR3 protein: CASSLRGLAGENIQYF

V gene: TRBV5-1
J gene: TRBJ2-1
CDR3 protein: CASSLGSPSSYNEQFF

V gene: TRBV11-2
J gene: TRBJ2-3
CDR3 protein: CASSLIPTSAGGKQGGTQYF

V gene: TRBV20-1
J gene: TRBJ2-1
CDR3 protein: CSARSPLASYNEQFF

V gene: TRBV21-1
J gene: TRBJ1-3
CDR3 protein: CASSGRDRVGRNTIYF

V gene: TRBV12-3/TRBV12-4
J gene: TRBJ2-5
CDR3 protein: CASSLAGASATQYF

V gene: TRBV15
J gene: TRBJ2-1
CDR3 protein: CATSGDPGSGRAREQFF

V gene: TRBV29-1
J gene: TRBJ2-6
CDR3 protein: CSVLGGRSGANVLTF